This TCR beta chain is from a study of blood T cells in healthy people across ages. Primed by a sample-barcoded 5' primer and a J-beta primer mix, a second PCR proceeded for roughly 6 to 12 cycles. Each CDR3 protein gets one entry after TCRdb re-called the 5' RACE reads with MiXCR. The table shows over a million distinct CDR3 sequences, with roughly a quarter occurring only once. This clonotype has at least ten counts. Donors gave ten milliliters of peripheral blood apiece. Whenever a sample was processed, at least 6.5 million PBMCs were isolated. Germline assignment: CDR1 MNHEY and CDR2 SVGEGT. V shed 6 bases and J 5 bases; nucleotides not matched to a gene: 10. This CDR3 spans 15 amino acids. Separately, the same data were catalogued under a study of T cells of mothers and their children.

Source material: blood. The V call is TRBV6-2 or TRBV6-3, the J call TRBJ2-5, with TRBD2 matching 9 bases. The sequence was collected from a girl aged 2-10 years in good health. The CDR3, as DNA: TGTGCCAGCAGCCCCTTAGCGGGGGCCCGGGAGACCCAGTACTTC. Translated: CASSPLAGARETQYF.